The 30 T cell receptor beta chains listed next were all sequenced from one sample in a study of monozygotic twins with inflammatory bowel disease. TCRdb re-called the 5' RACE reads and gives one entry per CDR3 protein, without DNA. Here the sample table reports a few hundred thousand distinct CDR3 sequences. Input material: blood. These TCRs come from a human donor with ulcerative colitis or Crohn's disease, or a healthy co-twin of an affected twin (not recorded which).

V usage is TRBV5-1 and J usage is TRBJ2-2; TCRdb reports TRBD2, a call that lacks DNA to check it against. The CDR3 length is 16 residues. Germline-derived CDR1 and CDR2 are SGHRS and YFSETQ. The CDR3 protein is CASSIGQGRARPELFF.

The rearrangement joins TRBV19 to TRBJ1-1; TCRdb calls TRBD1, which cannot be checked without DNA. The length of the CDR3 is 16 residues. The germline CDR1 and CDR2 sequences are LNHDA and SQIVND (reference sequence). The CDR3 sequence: CASTSQGTGNGKEAFF.

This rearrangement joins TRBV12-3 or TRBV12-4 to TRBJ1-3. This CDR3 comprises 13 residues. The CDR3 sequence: CASCRTSGNTIYF.

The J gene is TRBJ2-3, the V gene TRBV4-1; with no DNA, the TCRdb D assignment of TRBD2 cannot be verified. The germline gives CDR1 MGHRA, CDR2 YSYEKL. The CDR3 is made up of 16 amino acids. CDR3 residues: CASRRGLAGDSDTQYF.

The chain's CDR3 is CSASDRGHGNQPQHF. The chain is built from TRBV20-1 and TRBJ1-5; there is no DNA to check the TCRdb D call of TRBD1. This CDR3 has 15 amino acids. Germline-derived CDR1 and CDR2 are DFQATT and SNEGSKA (reference sequence).

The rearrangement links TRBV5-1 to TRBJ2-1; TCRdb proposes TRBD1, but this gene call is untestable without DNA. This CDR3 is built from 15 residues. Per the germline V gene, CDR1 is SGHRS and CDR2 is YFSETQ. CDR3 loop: CASSSQGVGSNEQFF. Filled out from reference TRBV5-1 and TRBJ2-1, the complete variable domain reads KAGVTQTPRYLIKTRGQQVTLSCSPISGHRSVSWYQQTPGQGLQFLFEYFSETQRNKGNFPGRFSGRQFSNSRSEMNVSTLELGDSALYLCASSSQGVGSNEQFFGPGTRLTVL.

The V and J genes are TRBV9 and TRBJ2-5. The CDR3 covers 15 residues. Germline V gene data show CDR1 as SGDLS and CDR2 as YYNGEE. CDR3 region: CASSVDTSYQETQYF.

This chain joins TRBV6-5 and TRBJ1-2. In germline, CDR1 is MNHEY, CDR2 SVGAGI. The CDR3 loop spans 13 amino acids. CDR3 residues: CASSYGGDYGYTF.

The CDR3 reads CATSDFNRDGEQFF. The chain uses TRBV24-1 and TRBJ2-1; without DNA, the TCRdb call of TRBD1 cannot be checked. Germline CDR1 KGHDR, CDR2 SFDVKD. This CDR3 comprises 14 residues.

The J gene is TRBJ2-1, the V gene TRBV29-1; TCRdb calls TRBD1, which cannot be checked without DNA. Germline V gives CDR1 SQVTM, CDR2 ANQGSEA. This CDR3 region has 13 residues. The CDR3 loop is CSLQRGPLGEQFF.

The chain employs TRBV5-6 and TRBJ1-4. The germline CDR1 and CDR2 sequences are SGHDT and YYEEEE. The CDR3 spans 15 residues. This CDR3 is CASSLVGTSNEKLFF. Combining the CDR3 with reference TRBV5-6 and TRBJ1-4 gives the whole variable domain DAGVTQSPTHLIKTRGQQVTLRCSPKSGHDTVSWYQQALGQGPQFIFQYYEEEERQRGNFPDRFSGHQFPNYSSELNVNALLLGDSALYLCASSLVGTSNEKLFFGSGTQLSVL.

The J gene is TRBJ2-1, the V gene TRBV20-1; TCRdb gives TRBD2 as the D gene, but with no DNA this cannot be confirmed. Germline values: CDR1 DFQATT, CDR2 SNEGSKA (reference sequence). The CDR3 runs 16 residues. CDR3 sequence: CSARIPTSGFYNEQFF.

CDR3 in amino acids: CASSLKGLGESQETQYF. V is TRBV5-4 and J is TRBJ2-5; the D call from TCRdb, TRBD2, cannot be confirmed without DNA. The CDR3 is 17 residues long. Germline V gene lookup returns CDR1 SGHNT and CDR2 YYREEE (reference sequence).

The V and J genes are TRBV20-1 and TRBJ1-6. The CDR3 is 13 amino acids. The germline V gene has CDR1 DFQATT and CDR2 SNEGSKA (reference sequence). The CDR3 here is CSATGGEVSPLHF.

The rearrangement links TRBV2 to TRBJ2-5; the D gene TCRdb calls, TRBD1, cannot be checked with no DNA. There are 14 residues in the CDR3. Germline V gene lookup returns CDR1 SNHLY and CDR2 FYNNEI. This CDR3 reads CASVRDRVLETQYF.

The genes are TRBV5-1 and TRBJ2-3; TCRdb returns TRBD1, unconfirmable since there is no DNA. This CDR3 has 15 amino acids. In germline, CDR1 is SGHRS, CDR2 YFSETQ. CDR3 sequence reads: CASSLTGGDGDTQYF.

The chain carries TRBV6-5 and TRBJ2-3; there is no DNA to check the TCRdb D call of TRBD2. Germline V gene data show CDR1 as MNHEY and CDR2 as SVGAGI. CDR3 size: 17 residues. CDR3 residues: CASRGLAGGPGTDTQYF.

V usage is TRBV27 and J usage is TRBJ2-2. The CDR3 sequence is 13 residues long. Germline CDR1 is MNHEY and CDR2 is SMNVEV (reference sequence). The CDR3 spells CASSFLGTGELFF.

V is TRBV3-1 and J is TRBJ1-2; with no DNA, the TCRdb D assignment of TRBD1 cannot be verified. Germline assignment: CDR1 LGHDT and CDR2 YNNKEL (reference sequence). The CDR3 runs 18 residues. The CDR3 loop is CASSQKPGQGATNYGYTF. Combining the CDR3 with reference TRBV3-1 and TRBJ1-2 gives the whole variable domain DTAVSQTPKYLVTQMGNDKSIKCEQNLGHDTMYWYKQDSKKFLKIMFSYNNKELIINETVPNRFSPKSPDKAHLNLHINSLELGDSAVYFCASSQKPGQGATNYGYTFGSGTRLTVV.

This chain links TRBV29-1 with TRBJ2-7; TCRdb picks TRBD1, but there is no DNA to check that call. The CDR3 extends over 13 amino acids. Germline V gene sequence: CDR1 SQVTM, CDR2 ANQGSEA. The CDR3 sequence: CSVDIGTGYEQYF.

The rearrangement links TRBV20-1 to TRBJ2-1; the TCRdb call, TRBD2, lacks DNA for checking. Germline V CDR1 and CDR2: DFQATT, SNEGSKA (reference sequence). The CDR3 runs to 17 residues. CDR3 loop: CSARDRVAGGPNNEQFF.

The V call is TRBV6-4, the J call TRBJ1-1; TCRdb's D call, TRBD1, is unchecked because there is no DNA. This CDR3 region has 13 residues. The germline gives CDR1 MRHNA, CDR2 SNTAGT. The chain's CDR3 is CASSARRDTEAFF.

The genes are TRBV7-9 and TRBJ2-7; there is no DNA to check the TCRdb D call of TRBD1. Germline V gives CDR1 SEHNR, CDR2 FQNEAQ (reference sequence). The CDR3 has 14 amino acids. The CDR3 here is CASSSTWTVYEQYF.

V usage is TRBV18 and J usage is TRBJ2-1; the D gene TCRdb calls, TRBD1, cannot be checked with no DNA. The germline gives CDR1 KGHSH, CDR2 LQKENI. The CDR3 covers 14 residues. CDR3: CASSRDTYYNEQFF. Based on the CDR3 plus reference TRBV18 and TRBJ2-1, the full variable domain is NAGVMQNPRHLVRRRGQEARLRCSPMKGHSHVYWYRQLPEEGLKFMVYLQKENIIDESGMPKERFSAEFPKEGPSILRIQQVVRGDSAAYFCASSRDTYYNEQFFGPGTRLTVL.

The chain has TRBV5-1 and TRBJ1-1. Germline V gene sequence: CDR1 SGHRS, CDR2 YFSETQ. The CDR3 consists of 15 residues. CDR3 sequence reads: CASSLNSWGNTEAFF.

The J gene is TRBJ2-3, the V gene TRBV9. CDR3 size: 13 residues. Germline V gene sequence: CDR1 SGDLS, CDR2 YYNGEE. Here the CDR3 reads CASSVERTDTQYF.

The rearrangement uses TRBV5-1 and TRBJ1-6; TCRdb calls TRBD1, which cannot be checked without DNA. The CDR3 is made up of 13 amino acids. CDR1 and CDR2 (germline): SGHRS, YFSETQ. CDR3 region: CASSLTGGGPLHF.

This CDR3 reads CASSFRGGDADTQYF. The V gene is TRBV5-8, the J gene TRBJ2-3; TCRdb's D call of TRBD1 is untestable without DNA. In germline, CDR1 is SGHTS, CDR2 YDEGEE. The CDR3 has 15 amino acids.

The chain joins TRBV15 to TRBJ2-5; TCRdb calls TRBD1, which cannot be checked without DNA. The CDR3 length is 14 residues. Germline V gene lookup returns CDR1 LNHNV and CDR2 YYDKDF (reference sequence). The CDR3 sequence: CATSRGDRDVPQYF.

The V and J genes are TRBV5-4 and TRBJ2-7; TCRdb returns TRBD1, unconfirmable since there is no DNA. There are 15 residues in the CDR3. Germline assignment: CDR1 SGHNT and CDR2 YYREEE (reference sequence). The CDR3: CASSFGPGQGYEQYF.